One and the same sample provided the 24 T cell receptor beta chains below, sequenced in a study of blood T cell repertoires in COVID-19. Here immunoSEQ multiplex PCR was the method, and the copy in TCRdb shows in-frame clones only, minus some. The data contain roughly 69,000 clones, under 90% of them singletons. The sample was peripheral blood. These receptors were taken from a man aged 45-65 years with COVID-19, enrolled during active disease.

This clone appeared a few times. V usage is TRBV7-3 and J usage is TRBJ2-2; 8 bases agree with TRBD1. V shed 2 bases, J shed 5 bases, and the junction held 10 bases outside the gene matches. CDR1 and CDR2 from the germline V gene are SGHTA and FQGTGA. The CDR3 consists of 17 residues. The chain's CDR3 is CASSLRGQGLITGELFF. DNA of the CDR3: TGTGCCAGCAGCTTACGCGGACAGGGTTTGATTACCGGGGAGCTGTTTTTT.

The chain couples TRBV7-9 to TRBJ2-7, with D possibly called TRBD1 or TRBD2 (6 bases each). Deletions cut 7 bases from V and 8 bases from J, with 12 bases between. CDR1 is SEHNR and CDR2 is FQNEAQ in the germline V gene (reference sequence). This CDR3 is 11 amino acids long. The CDR3 protein is CASTTGRKQYF. The CDR3 DNA reads as TGTGCCAGCACCACAGGGAGGAAGCAGTACTTC.

This sequence joins TRBV7-9 and TRBJ2-5; 8 bases line up with TRBD1. This CDR3 is 16 amino acids long. CDR1 SEHNR and CDR2 FQNEAQ come from the germline V gene (reference sequence). The ends lost 3 bases at V and 2 bases at J; junction bases unmatched: 8. The CDR3 spells CASSLGTGQLQETQYF. CDR3 in DNA: TGTGCCAGCAGCTTGGGGACAGGACAACTTCAAGAGACCCAGTACTTC.

This clone is a singleton in its sample. The rearrangement uses TRBV2 and TRBJ2-5, with 13 bases aligning to TRBD2. V was pared by 5 bases and J by 0 bases, with 9 bases of the junction left unmatched. This CDR3 has 18 residues. Germline V CDR1 and CDR2: SNHLY, FYNNEI. The CDR3 loop reads CASSTSGGALMYQETQYF. The DNA of the CDR3 is TGTGCCAGCAGTACTAGCGGGGGGGCCCTTATGTACCAAGAGACCCAGTACTTC.

The CDR3 nucleotides read TGTGCCTGTAATACAGGGGGCTACGAGCAGTACTTC. Translating it yields CACNTGGYEQYF. The V call is TRBV30, the J call TRBJ2-7; 8 bases match TRBD1. CDR3 length: 12 residues. Germline lookup yields CDR1 GTSNPN and CDR2 SVGIG (reference sequence). The trim removed 6 bases at V and 3 bases at J, leaving 4 bases unmatched.

The chain is built from TRBV12-3 or TRBV12-4 and TRBJ1-1; TRBD1 agrees at 10 bases. V lost 6 bases and J lost 6; bases outside the gene matches: 4. The CDR3 runs 13 residues. The chain's CDR3 is CASRVGTGAEAFF. The CDR3 DNA sequence: TGTGCCAGCAGGGTCGGGACAGGGGCTGAAGCTTTCTTT.

The J gene is TRBJ2-7, the V gene TRBV7-2; TRBD1 matches at 8 bases. This CDR3 is 16 amino acids long. Per germline, CDR1 SGHTA and CDR2 FQGNSA. Germline trimming cut 2 bases from V and 6 bases from J; bases unmatched to any gene: 12. DNA for the CDR3: TGTGCCAGCAGCTTAACCCCCGGACAGGGAAGCAGCGAGCAGTACTTC. Encoded protein: CASSLTPGQGSSEQYF.

This clone came up a few times. This chain connects TRBV4-2 to TRBJ1-5; 9 bases are shared with TRBD1. The CDR3 consists of 16 residues. In germline, CDR1 is LGHNA, CDR2 YNFKEQ. V shed 3 bases and J 4 bases; nucleotides not matched to a gene: 7. The CDR3 loop is CASSQSGTGRNQPQHF. For the CDR3, the DNA is TGTGCCAGCAGCCAGTCCGGGACAGGGAGGAATCAGCCCCAGCATTTT.

V is TRBV7-2 and J is TRBJ2-5; D might be TRBD1 (5 bases). Germline V lookup: CDR1 SGHTA, CDR2 FQGNSA. The CDR3 consists of 15 residues. V lost 1 base, J lost 5 bases, and 14 bases lay in between. CDR3 nucleotides: TGTGCCAGCAGCTTAGGACAGAACCCGTGGGAGACCCAGTACTTC. This codes for CASSLGQNPWETQYF.

This clone was found a few times. CDR3 DNA: TGTGCCAGCAGCCCCTGGACTGGGGCCTACGAGCAGTACTTC. Residues: CASSPWTGAYEQYF. This sequence joins TRBV3-1 (or the pseudogene TRBV3-2) and TRBJ2-7; D possibly corresponds to TRBD2 (5 bases). This CDR3 spans 14 amino acids. Looked up from germline, CDR1 is LGHDT and CDR2 is YNNKEL (reference sequence). V lost 4 bases to trimming and J lost 2 bases, with 12 bases between them.

The CDR3 DNA sequence: TGTGCCAGCAGCCAAGTCGACAGGGCAGTCGAGACCCAGTACTTC. As protein: CASSQVDRAVETQYF. The rearrangement uses TRBV14 and TRBJ2-5, with TRBD1 matching 7 bases. Germline trimming cut 1 base from V and 5 bases from J; bases unmatched to any gene: 7. Germline-derived CDR1 and CDR2 are SGHDN and FVKESK. The CDR3 covers 15 residues.

The genes are TRBV2 and TRBJ2-7, with D perhaps TRBD1 (5 bases). The CDR3 totals 14 residues. Germline values: CDR1 SNHLY, CDR2 FYNNEI. V was pared by 4 bases and J by 3 bases, with 13 bases between. The CDR3 nucleotides are TGTGCCAGCAGTGCCCGCCAGGGCAACTACGAGCAGTACTTC. Residues: CASSARQGNYEQYF.

V is TRBV5-1 and J is TRBJ2-1, with TRBD2 matching over 7 bases. V shed 4 bases, J shed 7 bases, and the junction held 11 bases outside the gene matches. Germline assignment: CDR1 SGHRS and CDR2 YFSETQ. The CDR3 sequence is 15 residues long. CDR3 sequence reads: CASSPFVGGWNEQFF. The CDR3 coding sequence is TGCGCCAGCAGCCCCTTCGTGGGGGGGTGGAATGAGCAGTTCTTC. The complete variable domain, with remaining parts taken from reference TRBV5-1 and TRBJ2-1, reads KAGVTQTPRYLIKTRGQQVTLSCSPISGHRSVSWYQQTPGQGLQFLFEYFSETQRNKGNFPGRFSGRQFSNSRSEMNVSTLELGDSALYLCASSPFVGGWNEQFFGPGTRLTVL.

The gene calls are TRBV7-9 and TRBJ1-2; 8 bases fit TRBD1. After removal of 3 bases from V and 7 bases from J, the junction contained 1 base not matched to a gene. CDR3 length equals 12 residues. Looked up from germline, CDR1 is SEHNR and CDR2 is FQNEAQ (reference sequence). DNA for the CDR3: TGTGCCAGCAGCTTTGGACAGGGTGGCTACACCTTC. It yields the protein CASSFGQGGYTF.

The gene calls are TRBV9 and TRBJ1-3; D may be TRBD1 (6 bases). Germline V gene sequence: CDR1 SGDLS, CDR2 YYNGEE. The CDR3 covers 15 residues. Trimming shortened V by 0 bases and J by 0 bases, and 7 bases separated the two germline ends. CDR3 protein: CASSVGQDSGNTIYF. Written as DNA, the CDR3 is TGTGCCAGCAGCGTAGGACAGGACTCTGGAAACACCATATATTTT.

The genes are TRBV11-2 and TRBJ1-2; TRBD1 agrees at 9 bases. The CDR3 has 17 amino acids. The J segment lost 4 bases and the V segment lost 8 bases, leaving 17 bases of the junction unmatched. CDR1 SGHAT and CDR2 FQNNGV come from the germline V gene. CDR3 bases: TGTGCCAGCGGAACTCCACAGGGGGCGCGGCGTCTCTATGGCTACACCTTC. This translates into CASGTPQGARRLYGYTF.

This clone was counted a few times. The CDR3 bases are TGTGCCAGCAGTTCGGGCAGGGGGGCCTATGGCTACACCTTC. Translated, it gives CASSSGRGAYGYTF. The chain has TRBV27 and TRBJ1-2; 7 nucleotides line up with TRBD1. CDR3 length: 14 residues. Looked up from germline, CDR1 is MNHEY and CDR2 is SMNVEV (reference sequence). With 4 bases clipped from V and 4 bases from J, the junction kept 6 bases outside the gene matches.

The V and J genes are TRBV7-9 and TRBJ1-4, with TRBD1 identical over 7 bases. Germline loops: CDR1 SEHNR, CDR2 FQNEAQ (reference sequence). V shed 5 bases, J shed 8 bases, and the junction held 11 bases outside the gene matches. This CDR3 has 15 residues. In nucleotides, the CDR3 is TGTGCCAGCAGCGCAAAGGGGCAGGGGGAGGAAAAACTGTTTTTT. The encoded protein is CASSAKGQGEEKLFF.

This chain connects TRBV9 to TRBJ1-5; D remains ambiguous. The germline V and J ends were trimmed by 3 bases and 0 bases, with 16 bases remaining between them. The CDR3 runs 17 residues. Germline V gene sequence: CDR1 SGDLS, CDR2 YYNGEE. For the CDR3, the DNA is TGTGCCAGCAGCGCAGACGGCGGCTTCGGTAGCAATCAGCCCCAGCATTTT. This gives the protein CASSADGGFGSNQPQHF.

V gene TRBV9 combines with J gene TRBJ2-3; 9 bases align to TRBD1. After removal of 0 bases from V and 4 bases from J, the junction contained 3 bases not matched to a gene. Germline V gene lookup returns CDR1 SGDLS and CDR2 YYNGEE. This CDR3 contains 15 residues. Here the CDR3 DNA reads TGTGCCAGCAGCGTAGGGGACAGGGTTCCAGATACGCAGTATTTT. Protein: CASSVGDRVPDTQYF. Full variable domain (rest looked up from reference TRBV9 and TRBJ2-3): DSGVTQTPKHLITATGQRVTLRCSPRSGDLSVYWYQQSLDQGLQFLIQYYNGEERAKGNILERFSAQQFPDLHSELNLSSLELGDSALYFCASSVGDRVPDTQYFGPGTRLTVL.

This rearrangement joins TRBV11-1 to TRBJ2-5, with D maybe TRBD2 (6 bases). The V gene's germline CDR1 is SGHAT and CDR2 FQDESV (reference sequence). The CDR3 contains 14 residues. Trimming took 4 bases from V and 2 from J, leaving 11 bases between them. CDR3 DNA sequence: TGTGCCAGCAGCTCGACTAGAGGGCAAGAGACCCAGTACTTC. This encodes CASSSTRGQETQYF. Based on the CDR3 plus reference TRBV11-1 and TRBJ2-5, the full variable domain is EAEVAQSPRYKITEKSQAVAFWCDPISGHATLYWYRQILGQGPELLVQFQDESVVDDSQLPKDRFSAERLKGVDSTLKIQPAELGDSAMYLCASSSTRGQETQYFGPGTRLLVL.

V is TRBV13 and J is TRBJ1-2; D ambiguous. The V gene's germline CDR1 is PRHDT and CDR2 FYEKMQ (reference sequence). This CDR3 has 16 residues. V was trimmed by 0 bases and J by 2 bases, leaving 13 bases between them. CDR3 bases: TGTGCCAGCAGCTTAGGCCGAGGCAAGCAAAACTATGGCTACACCTTC. It translates to CASSLGRGKQNYGYTF.

This chain joins TRBV5-5 and TRBJ1-3; a possible D gene is TRBD1 (5 bases). V lost 2 bases, J lost 2 bases, and 8 bases lay in between. CDR1 is SGHKS, CDR2 YYEKEE, per germline (reference sequence). CDR3 length equals 14 residues. CDR3 loop: CASSLQVTGNTIYF. The DNA of the CDR3 is TGTGCCAGCAGCTTACAGGTTACTGGAAACACCATATATTTT.

V usage is TRBV4-1 and J usage is TRBJ2-5, with a weak D call TRBD2 (5 bases). CDR1 MGHRA and CDR2 YSYEKL come from the germline V gene. The V end lost 3 bases, the J end lost 1 base, and 15 bases lay between the germline ends. This CDR3 has 16 residues. CDR3 protein: CASSQGDYPIQETQYF. The DNA of the CDR3 is TGCGCCAGCAGCCAGGGAGACTACCCAATCCAAGAGACCCAGTACTTC.